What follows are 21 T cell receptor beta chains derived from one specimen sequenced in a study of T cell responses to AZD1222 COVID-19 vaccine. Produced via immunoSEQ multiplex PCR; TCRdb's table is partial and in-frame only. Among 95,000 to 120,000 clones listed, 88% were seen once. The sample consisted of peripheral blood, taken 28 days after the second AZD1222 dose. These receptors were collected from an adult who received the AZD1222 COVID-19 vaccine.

DNA for the CDR3: TGTGCCAGTAGTATAGATCAGGACAGCTACTATGGCTACACCTTC. It encodes CASSIDQDSYYGYTF. The gene calls are TRBV19 and TRBJ1-2; possibly TRBD1 for D (6 bases). Per the germline V gene, CDR1 is LNHDA and CDR2 is SQIVND (reference sequence). The length of the CDR3 is 15 residues. Deletions cut 0 bases from V and 3 bases from J, with 11 bases between.

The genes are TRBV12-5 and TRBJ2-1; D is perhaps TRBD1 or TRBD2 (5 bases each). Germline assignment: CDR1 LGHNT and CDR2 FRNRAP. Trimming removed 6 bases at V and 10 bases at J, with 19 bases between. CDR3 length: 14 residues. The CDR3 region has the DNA TGTGCTAGTGGCCAACCTCCGGGACGCCCGGAGCAGTTCTTC. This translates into CASGQPPGRPEQFF.

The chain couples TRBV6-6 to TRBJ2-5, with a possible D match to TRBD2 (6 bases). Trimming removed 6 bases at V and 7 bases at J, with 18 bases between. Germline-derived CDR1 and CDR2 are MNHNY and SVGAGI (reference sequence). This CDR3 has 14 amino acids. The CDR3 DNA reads TGTGCCAGCAGCCAATGGACTACCGCCATGACCCAGTACTTC. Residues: CASSQWTTAMTQYF.

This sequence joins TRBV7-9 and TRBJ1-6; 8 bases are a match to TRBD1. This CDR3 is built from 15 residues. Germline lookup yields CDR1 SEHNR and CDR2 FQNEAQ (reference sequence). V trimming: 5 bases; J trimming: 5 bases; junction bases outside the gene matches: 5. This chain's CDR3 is CASSGQGPDNSPLHF. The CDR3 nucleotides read TGTGCCAGCAGCGGACAGGGACCCGATAATTCACCCCTCCACTTT.

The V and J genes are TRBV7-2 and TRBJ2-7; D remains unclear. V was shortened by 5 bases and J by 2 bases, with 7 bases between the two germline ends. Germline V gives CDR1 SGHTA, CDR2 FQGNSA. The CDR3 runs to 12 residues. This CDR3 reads CASSPITYEQYF. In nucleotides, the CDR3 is TGTGCCAGCAGCCCAATCACCTACGAGCAGTACTTC.

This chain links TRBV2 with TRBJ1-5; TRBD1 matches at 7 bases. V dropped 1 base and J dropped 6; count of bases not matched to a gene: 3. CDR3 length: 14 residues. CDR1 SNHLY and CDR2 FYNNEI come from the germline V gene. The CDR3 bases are TGTGCCAGCAGTGAAGGACAGGGCACTCAGCCCCAGCATTTT. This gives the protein CASSEGQGTQPQHF.

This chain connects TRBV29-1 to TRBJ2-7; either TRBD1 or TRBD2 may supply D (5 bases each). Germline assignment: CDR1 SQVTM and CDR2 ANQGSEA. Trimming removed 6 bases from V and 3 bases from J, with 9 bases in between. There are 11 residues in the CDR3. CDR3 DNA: TGCAGCGTCCGGGGCAACTACGAGCAGTACTTC. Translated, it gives CSVRGNYEQYF.

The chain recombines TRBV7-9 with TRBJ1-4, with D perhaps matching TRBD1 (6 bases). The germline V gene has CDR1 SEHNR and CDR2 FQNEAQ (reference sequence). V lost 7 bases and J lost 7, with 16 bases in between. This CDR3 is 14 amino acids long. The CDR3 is CASTLTGYGEKLFF. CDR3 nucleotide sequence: TGTGCCAGCACCCTAACAGGGTATGGTGAAAAACTGTTTTTT.

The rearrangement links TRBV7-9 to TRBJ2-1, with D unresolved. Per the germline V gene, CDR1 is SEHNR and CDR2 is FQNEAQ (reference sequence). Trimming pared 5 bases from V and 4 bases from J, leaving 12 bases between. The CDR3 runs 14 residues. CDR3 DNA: TGTGCCAGCAGCCCATCAGGCGGTTACAATGAGCAGTTCTTC. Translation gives CASSPSGGYNEQFF.

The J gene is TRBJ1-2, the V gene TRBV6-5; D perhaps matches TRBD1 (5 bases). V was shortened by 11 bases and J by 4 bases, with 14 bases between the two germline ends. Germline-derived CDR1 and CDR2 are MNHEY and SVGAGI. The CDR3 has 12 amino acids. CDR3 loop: CAGHAVLYGYTF. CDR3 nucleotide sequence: TGTGCCGGACACGCAGTTCTCTATGGCTACACCTTC.

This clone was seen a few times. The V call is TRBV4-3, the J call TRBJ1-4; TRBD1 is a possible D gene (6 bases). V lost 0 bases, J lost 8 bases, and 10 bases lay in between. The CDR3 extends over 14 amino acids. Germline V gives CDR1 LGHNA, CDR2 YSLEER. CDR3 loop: CASSQDHRDEKLFF. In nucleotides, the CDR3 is TGCGCCAGCAGCCAAGACCACAGGGACGAAAAACTGTTTTTT.

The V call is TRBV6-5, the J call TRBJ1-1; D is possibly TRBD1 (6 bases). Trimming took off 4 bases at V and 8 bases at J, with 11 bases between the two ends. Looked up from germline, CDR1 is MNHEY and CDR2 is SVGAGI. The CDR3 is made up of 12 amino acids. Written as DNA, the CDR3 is TGTGCCAGCAGTTCCCGGACAGAAGAAGCTTTCTTT. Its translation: CASSSRTEEAFF.

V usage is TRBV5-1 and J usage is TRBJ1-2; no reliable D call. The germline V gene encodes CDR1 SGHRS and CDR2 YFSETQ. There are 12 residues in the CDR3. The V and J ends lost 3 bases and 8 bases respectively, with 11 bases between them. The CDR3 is CASSYGLRGYTF. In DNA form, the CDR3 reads TGCGCCAGCAGCTACGGACTTCGAGGCTACACCTTC.

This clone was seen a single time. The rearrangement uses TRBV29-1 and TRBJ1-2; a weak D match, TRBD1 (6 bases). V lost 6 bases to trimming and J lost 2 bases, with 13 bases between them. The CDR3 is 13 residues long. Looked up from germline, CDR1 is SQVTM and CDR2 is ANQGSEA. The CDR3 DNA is TGCAGCGTAGACACAGGGACAAACTATGGCTACACCTTC. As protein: CSVDTGTNYGYTF.

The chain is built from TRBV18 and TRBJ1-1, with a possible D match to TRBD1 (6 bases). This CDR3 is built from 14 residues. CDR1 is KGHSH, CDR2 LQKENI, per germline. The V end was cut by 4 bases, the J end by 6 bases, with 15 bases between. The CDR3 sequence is CASSHTGGPAEAFF. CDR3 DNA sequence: TGTGCCAGCTCACACACGGGGGGCCCCGCTGAAGCTTTCTTT.

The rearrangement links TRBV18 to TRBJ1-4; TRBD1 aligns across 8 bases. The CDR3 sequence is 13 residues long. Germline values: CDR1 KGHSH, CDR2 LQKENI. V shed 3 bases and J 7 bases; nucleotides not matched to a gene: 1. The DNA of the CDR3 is TGTGCCAGCTCACCGGGACAGGCTGAAAAACTGTTTTTT. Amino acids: CASSPGQAEKLFF.

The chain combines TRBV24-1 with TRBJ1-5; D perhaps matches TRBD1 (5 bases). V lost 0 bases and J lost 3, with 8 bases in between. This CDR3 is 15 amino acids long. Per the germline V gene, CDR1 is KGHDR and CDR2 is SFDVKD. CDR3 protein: CATSDLRGINQPQHF. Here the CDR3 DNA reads TGTGCCACCAGTGATTTGAGGGGAATCAATCAGCCCCAGCATTTT.

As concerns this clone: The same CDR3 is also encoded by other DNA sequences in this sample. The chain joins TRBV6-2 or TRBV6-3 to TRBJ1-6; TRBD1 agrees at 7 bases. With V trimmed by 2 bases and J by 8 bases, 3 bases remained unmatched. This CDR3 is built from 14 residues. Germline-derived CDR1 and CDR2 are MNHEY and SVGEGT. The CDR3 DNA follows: TGTGCCAGCAGTTACGGGGGACAGTATTCACCCCTCCACTTT. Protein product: CASSYGGQYSPLHF.

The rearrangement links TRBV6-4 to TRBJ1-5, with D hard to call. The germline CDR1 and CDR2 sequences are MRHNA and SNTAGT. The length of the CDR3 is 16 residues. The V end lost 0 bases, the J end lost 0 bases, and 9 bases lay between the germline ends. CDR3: CASSDSSMNSNQPQHF. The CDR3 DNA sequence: TGTGCCAGCAGTGACTCGAGCATGAATAGCAATCAGCCCCAGCATTTT.

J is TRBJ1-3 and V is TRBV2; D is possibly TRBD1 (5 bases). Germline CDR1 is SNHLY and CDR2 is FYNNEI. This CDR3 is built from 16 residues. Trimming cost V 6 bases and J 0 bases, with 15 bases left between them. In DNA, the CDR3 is TGTGCCAGCAGAACCGACAGTGCGAGCTCTGGAAACACCATATATTTT. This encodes CASRTDSASSGNTIYF.

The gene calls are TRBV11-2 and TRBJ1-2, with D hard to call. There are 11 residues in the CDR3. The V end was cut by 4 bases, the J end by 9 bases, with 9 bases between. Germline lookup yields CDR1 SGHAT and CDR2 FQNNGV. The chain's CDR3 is CASSSATRYTF. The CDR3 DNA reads TGTGCCAGCAGCTCCGCAACCCGCTACACCTTC.